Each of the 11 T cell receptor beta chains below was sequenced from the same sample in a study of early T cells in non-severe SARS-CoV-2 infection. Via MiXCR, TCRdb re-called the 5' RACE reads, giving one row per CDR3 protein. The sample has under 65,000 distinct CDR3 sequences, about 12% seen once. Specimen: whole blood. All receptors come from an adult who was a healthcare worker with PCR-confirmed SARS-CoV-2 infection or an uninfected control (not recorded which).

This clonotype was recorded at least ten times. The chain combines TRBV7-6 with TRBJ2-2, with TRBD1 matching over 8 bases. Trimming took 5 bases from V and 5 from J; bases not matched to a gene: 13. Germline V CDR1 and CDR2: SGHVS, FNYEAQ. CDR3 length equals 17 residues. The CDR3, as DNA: TGTGCCAGCAGCCACAGGGGGTGGCCCCCCGTGACCGGGGAGCTGTTTTTT. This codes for CASSHRGWPPVTGELFF.

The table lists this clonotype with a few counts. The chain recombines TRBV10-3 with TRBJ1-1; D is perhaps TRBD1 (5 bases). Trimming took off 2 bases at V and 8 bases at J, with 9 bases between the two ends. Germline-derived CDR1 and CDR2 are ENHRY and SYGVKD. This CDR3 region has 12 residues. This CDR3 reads CAISEGGPEAFF. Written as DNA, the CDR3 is TGTGCCATCAGTGAGGGGGGACCGGAAGCTTTCTTT.

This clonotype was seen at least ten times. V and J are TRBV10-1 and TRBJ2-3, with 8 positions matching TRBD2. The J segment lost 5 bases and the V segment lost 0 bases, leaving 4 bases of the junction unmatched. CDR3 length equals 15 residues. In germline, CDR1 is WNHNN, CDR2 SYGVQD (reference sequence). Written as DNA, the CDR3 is TGCGCCAGCAGTGAGTCCGGGGGGGCTATAGATACGCAGTATTTT. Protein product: CASSESGGAIDTQYF.

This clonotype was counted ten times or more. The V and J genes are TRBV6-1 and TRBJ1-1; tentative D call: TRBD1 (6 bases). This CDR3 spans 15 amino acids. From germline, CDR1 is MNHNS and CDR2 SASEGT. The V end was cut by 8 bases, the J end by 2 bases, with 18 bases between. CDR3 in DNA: TGTGCCAGCGGGACATGGACAGTAAGAAACACTGAAGCTTTCTTT. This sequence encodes CASGTWTVRNTEAFF.

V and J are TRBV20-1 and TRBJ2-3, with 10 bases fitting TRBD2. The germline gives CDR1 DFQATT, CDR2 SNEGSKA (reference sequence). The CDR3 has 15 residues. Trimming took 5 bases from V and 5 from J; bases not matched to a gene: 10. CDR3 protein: CSAQGLAGEGDTQYF. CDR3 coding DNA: TGCAGTGCTCAAGGTCTAGCGGGGGAGGGAGATACGCAGTATTTT.

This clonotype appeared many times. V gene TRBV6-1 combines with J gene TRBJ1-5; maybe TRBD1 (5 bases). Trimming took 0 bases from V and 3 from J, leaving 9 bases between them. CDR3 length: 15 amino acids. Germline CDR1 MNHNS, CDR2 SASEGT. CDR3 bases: TGTGCCAGCAGTGAAGCGCGGGGACCCAATCAGCCCCAGCATTTT. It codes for CASSEARGPNQPQHF.

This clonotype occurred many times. The DNA of the CDR3 is TGTGCCATCCGGCGGACAGGGGTAGGAGAGACCCAGTACTTC. Residues: CAIRRTGVGETQYF. This chain joins TRBV10-3 and TRBJ2-5, with TRBD1 matching 9 bases. V lost 8 bases to trimming and J lost 4 bases; unmatched junction nucleotides: 8. CDR3 length: 14 amino acids. Germline V gene lookup returns CDR1 ENHRY and CDR2 SYGVKD.

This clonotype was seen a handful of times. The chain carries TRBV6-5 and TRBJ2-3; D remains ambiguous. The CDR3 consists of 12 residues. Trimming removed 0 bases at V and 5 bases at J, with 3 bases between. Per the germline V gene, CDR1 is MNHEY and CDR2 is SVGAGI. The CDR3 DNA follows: TGTGCCAGCAGTTACTCGGGAGATACGCAGTATTTT. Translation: CASSYSGDTQYF.

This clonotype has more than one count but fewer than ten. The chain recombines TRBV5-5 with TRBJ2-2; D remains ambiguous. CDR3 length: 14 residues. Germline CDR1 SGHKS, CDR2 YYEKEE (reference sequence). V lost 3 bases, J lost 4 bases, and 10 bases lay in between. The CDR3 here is CASSSLRTTGELFF. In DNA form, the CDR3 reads TGTGCCAGCAGCTCACTTAGGACCACCGGGGAGCTGTTTTTT.

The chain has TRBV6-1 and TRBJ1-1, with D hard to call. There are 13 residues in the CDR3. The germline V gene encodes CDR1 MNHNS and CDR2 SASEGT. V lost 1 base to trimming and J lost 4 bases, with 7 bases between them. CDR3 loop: CASSEVGRTEAFF. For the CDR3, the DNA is TGTGCCAGCAGTGAAGTCGGGCGCACTGAAGCTTTCTTT.

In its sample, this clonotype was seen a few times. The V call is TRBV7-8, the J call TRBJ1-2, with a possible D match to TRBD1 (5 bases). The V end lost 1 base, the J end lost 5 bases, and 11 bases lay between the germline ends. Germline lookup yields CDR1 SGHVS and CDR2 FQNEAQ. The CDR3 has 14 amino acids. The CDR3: CASSLGHSGYGYTF. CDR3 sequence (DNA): TGTGCCAGCAGCTTAGGTCACTCAGGGTATGGCTACACCTTC.